The 28 T cell receptor beta chains listed next were all sequenced from one sample in a study of blood T cell repertoires in COVID-19. The repertoire was sequenced with immunoSEQ multiplex PCR; TCRdb's copy has only in-frame clones and lacks some. This table holds 170,000 or so clones, about 86% found once. The sample was peripheral blood. The source of these receptors is a man aged 50 to 59 with active or convalescent COVID-19.

This chain links TRBV5-1 with TRBJ2-1; 8 nucleotides align to TRBD2. Per the germline V gene, CDR1 is SGHRS and CDR2 is YFSETQ. J gave up 2 bases and V 3 bases, and 1 base lay outside the gene matches. This CDR3 spans 14 amino acids. In DNA, the CDR3 is TGCGCCAGCAGCTCAGCGGGAGCCTACAATGAGCAGTTCTTC. It codes for CASSSAGAYNEQFF.

The chain is built from TRBV4-3 and TRBJ1-2; D uncertain. Trimming pared 3 bases from V and 4 bases from J, leaving 12 bases between. The V gene's germline CDR1 is LGHNA and CDR2 YSLEER. The CDR3 length is 14 residues. CDR3 amino acids: CASSQRKGGYGYTF. The CDR3 DNA is TGCGCCAGCAGCCAGAGAAAAGGAGGCTATGGCTACACCTTC.

This chain joins TRBV6-5 and TRBJ1-6; the D gene is possibly TRBD1 (5 bases). The CDR3 length is 14 residues. V lost 4 bases and J lost 5, with 9 bases in between. The germline V gene has CDR1 MNHEY and CDR2 SVGAGI. The DNA for the CDR3 is TGTGCCAGCAGTTCCGGGGGTGATAATTCACCCCTCCACTTT. Translating gives CASSSGGDNSPLHF.

The chain combines TRBV20-1 with TRBJ2-7, with a possible D match to TRBD1 (5 bases). V was cut by 3 bases and J by 3 bases, with 12 bases left in between. The CDR3 consists of 13 residues. Germline CDR1 is DFQATT and CDR2 is SNEGSKA (reference sequence). The CDR3 nucleotides read TGCAGTGCTAGTAGGGGTCTTAACTACGAGCAGTACTTC. As protein: CSASRGLNYEQYF.

The rearrangement uses TRBV5-5 and TRBJ2-1, with D possibly TRBD2 on 6 matching bases. The V end was cut by 7 bases, the J end by 10 bases, with 9 bases between. The CDR3 consists of 10 residues. Germline V gives CDR1 SGHKS, CDR2 YYEKEE (reference sequence). The CDR3 nucleotides are TGTGCCAGCGGGACTCCAGAGCAGTTCTTC. Translated: CASGTPEQFF.

A single count supports this clone. This chain uses TRBV5-1 with TRBJ2-4; possibly TRBD1 for D (5 bases). V gave up 3 bases and J gave up 0 bases, with 13 bases separating them. This CDR3 contains 16 residues. Germline CDR1 SGHRS, CDR2 YFSETQ. The CDR3 nucleotides read TGCGCCAGCAGCTCCCAGGGTGGGCTAGCCAAAAACATTCAGTACTTC. The encoded protein is CASSSQGGLAKNIQYF.

This clone was recorded only once. V usage is TRBV6-1 and J usage is TRBJ2-7, with TRBD2 matching 11 bases. The V and J ends lost 3 bases and 4 bases, in that order; junction bases with no gene match: 5. From germline, CDR1 is MNHNS and CDR2 SASEGT. The CDR3 covers 15 residues. The CDR3 bases are TGTGCCAGCAGTGATTTGGGGACTAGCGGATACGAGCAGTACTTC. It is translated as CASSDLGTSGYEQYF.

The chain links TRBV19 to TRBJ1-5, with 7 nucleotides matching TRBD1. Looked up from germline, CDR1 is LNHDA and CDR2 is SQIVND (reference sequence). The ends lost 0 bases at V and 4 bases at J; junction bases unmatched: 0. This CDR3 has 14 amino acids. CDR3 in amino acids: CASSIDRGNQPQHF. CDR3 nucleotides: TGTGCCAGTAGTATAGACAGGGGGAATCAGCCCCAGCATTTT.

J is TRBJ1-6 and V is TRBV19, with D perhaps matching TRBD1 (6 bases). The CDR3 has 14 residues. Germline-derived CDR1 and CDR2 are LNHDA and SQIVND (reference sequence). V was trimmed by 7 bases and J by 6 bases, leaving 13 bases between them. CDR3 loop: CASTSGAGNSPLHF. The CDR3 bases are TGTGCCAGTACTTCAGGGGCTGGTAATTCACCCCTCCACTTT.

The rearrangement joins TRBV11-3 to TRBJ2-5, with 14 bases lining up with TRBD2. The CDR3 sequence is 17 residues long. V was pared by 4 bases and J by 1 base, with 5 bases of the junction left unmatched. Germline lookup yields CDR1 SGHNT and CDR2 YENEEA. The CDR3: CASSWTSGRRGQETQYF. The CDR3 nucleotides read TGTGCCAGCAGCTGGACTAGCGGGAGGAGGGGCCAAGAGACCCAGTACTTC. The whole variable domain, remainder taken from reference TRBV11-3 and TRBJ2-5, is EAGVVQSPRYKIIEKKQPVAFWCNPISGHNTLYWYLQNLGQGPELLIRYENEEAVDDSQLPKDRFSAERLKGVDSTLKIQPAELGDSAVYLCASSWTSGRRGQETQYFGPGTRLLVL.

On this clone: One junction end disagrees with the germline gene, perhaps due to a read error. The V and J genes are TRBV9 and TRBJ1-6; 8 positions match TRBD1. CDR3 length equals 12 residues. Germline assignment: CDR1 SGDLS and CDR2 YYNGEE. The CDR3 loop reads CASSAGQGPFYF. DNA of the CDR3: TGTGCCAGCAGCGCCGGACAGGGCCCTTTTTACTTT. The variable domain in full, completed from reference TRBV9 and TRBJ1-6, reads DSGVTQTPKHLITATGQRVTLRCSPRSGDLSVYWYQQSLDQGLQFLIQYYNGEERAKGNILERFSAQQFPDLHSELNLSSLELGDSALYFCASSAGQGPFYFGNGTRLTVT.

The V and J genes are TRBV30 and TRBJ2-7, with 7 nucleotides matching TRBD2. Germline CDR1 and CDR2: GTSNPN and SVGIG (reference sequence). This CDR3 region has 11 residues. CDR3 sequence (DNA): TGTGCGACGGGGGGTTCGTACGAGCAGTACTTC. Translating gives CATGGSYEQYF. Full variable domain (remainder filled in from reference TRBV30 and TRBJ2-7): SQTIHQWPATLVQPVGSPLSLECTVEGTSNPNLYWYRQAAGRGLQLLFYSVGIGQISSEVPQNLSASRPQDRQFILSSKKLLLSDSGFYLCATGGSYEQYFGPGTRLTVT.

The chain combines TRBV4-1 with TRBJ2-7; D not resolved. V lost 1 base and J 3 bases, leaving 16 bases between the germline ends. Germline V gene data show CDR1 as MGHRA and CDR2 as YSYEKL. The CDR3 is 16 residues long. The CDR3 sequence is CASSQGLQLLDYEQYF. CDR3 coding DNA: TGCGCCAGCAGCCAAGGGCTACAGCTGTTGGACTACGAGCAGTACTTC.

The J gene is TRBJ1-4, the V gene TRBV5-1; 8 bases map to TRBD1. With V trimmed by 4 bases and J by 5 bases, 19 bases remained unmatched. Germline assignment: CDR1 SGHRS and CDR2 YFSETQ. The CDR3 has 19 amino acids. The CDR3 bases are TGCGCCAGCAGCATTGGATCCCTTGTGGGGACAGGCGTCAATGAAAAACTGTTTTTT. Its translation: CASSIGSLVGTGVNEKLFF.

CDR3 in amino acids: CASTQTSGRSYNEQFF. The CDR3 coding sequence is TGTGCCAGCACCCAGACTAGTGGGAGGTCCTACAATGAGCAGTTCTTC. The J gene is TRBJ2-1, the V gene TRBV11-1, with D tentatively TRBD2 (6 bases). Germline V lookup: CDR1 SGHAT, CDR2 FQDESV (reference sequence). The CDR3 length is 16 residues. The V gene lost 7 bases and the J gene lost 1 base, with 17 bases spanning the gap.

The chain recombines TRBV19 with TRBJ2-2; D is unresolved. Germline V CDR1 and CDR2: LNHDA, SQIVND (reference sequence). V gave up 6 bases and J gave up 8 bases, with 19 bases separating them. This CDR3 is 15 amino acids long. Written as DNA, the CDR3 is TGTGCCAGTAGCCGGCGGTCTCCTGTGTGGGGGGAGCTGTTTTTT. Protein product: CASSRRSPVWGELFF.

The J gene is TRBJ2-5, the V gene TRBV29-1; perhaps TRBD1 as D (6 bases). Trimming removed 3 bases at V and 0 bases at J, with 11 bases between. Germline loops: CDR1 SQVTM, CDR2 ANQGSEA. CDR3 size: 14 residues. The CDR3 here is CSVDSGQYQETQYF. CDR3 nucleotide sequence: TGCAGCGTTGATTCCGGACAGTACCAAGAGACCCAGTACTTC. Full variable domain (missing parts from reference TRBV29-1 and TRBJ2-5): SAVISQKPSRDICQRGTSLTIQCQVDSQVTMMFWYRQQPGQSLTLIATANQGSEATYESGFVIDKFPISRPNLTFSTLTVSNMSPEDSSIYLCSVDSGQYQETQYFGPGTRLLVL.

The gene calls are TRBV12-3 or TRBV12-4 and TRBJ1-6; D gene uncertain. CDR3 size: 11 residues. The ends were cut back, 5 bases at V and 7 bases at J, with 3 bases in the middle. The CDR3 DNA is TGTGCCAGCAGTGAGAATTCACCCCTCCACTTT. Translated: CASSENSPLHF.

Only one count was recorded for this clone. This chain connects TRBV3-1 (or the pseudogene TRBV3-2) to TRBJ2-7; D is possibly TRBD1 (6 bases). CDR3 length: 17 amino acids. Germline CDR1 reads LGHDT; CDR2 reads YNNKEL (reference sequence). V was shortened by 0 bases and J by 5 bases, with 20 bases between the two germline ends. CDR3 nucleotide sequence: TGTGCCAGCAGCCAAGACCACCTACTAGGGGGAGCCAACGAGCAGTACTTC. Amino acids: CASSQDHLLGGANEQYF.

V usage is TRBV7-8 and J usage is TRBJ2-1; 9 bases fit TRBD2. Germline V gives CDR1 SGHVS, CDR2 FQNEAQ. This CDR3 has 17 residues. J was trimmed by 4 bases and V by 0 bases; bases with no gene match: 7. CDR3 residues: CASSLAASGAIYNEQFF. CDR3 DNA: TGTGCCAGCAGCTTAGCGGCTAGCGGGGCCATATACAATGAGCAGTTCTTC.

The chain has TRBV13 and TRBJ1-3; D remains unclear. This CDR3 spans 17 amino acids. V was pared by 2 bases and J by 0 bases, with 14 bases between. Germline V gene data show CDR1 as PRHDT and CDR2 as FYEKMQ (reference sequence). The CDR3 here is CASSLQLTAFSGNTIYF. In DNA, the CDR3 is TGTGCCAGCAGCTTACAACTTACAGCCTTCTCTGGAAACACCATATATTTT.

The chain couples TRBV10-3 to TRBJ1-1, with TRBD1 matching 7 bases. CDR1 and CDR2 (germline): ENHRY, SYGVKD. The CDR3 has 15 residues. J gave up 0 bases and V 4 bases, and 5 bases lay outside the gene matches. The CDR3 sequence: CAISALGQLNTEAFF. Here the CDR3 DNA reads TGTGCCATCAGTGCCCTGGGACAGTTGAACACTGAAGCTTTCTTT.

The chain combines TRBV5-6 with TRBJ1-6, with 10 positions matching TRBD1. The V gene's germline CDR1 is SGHDT and CDR2 YYEEEE. There are 15 residues in the CDR3. V trimming: 7 bases; J trimming: 7 bases; junction bases outside the gene matches: 8. The CDR3 region is CASRTGGMSNSPLHF. The CDR3 DNA reads TGTGCCAGCCGGACAGGGGGGATGTCGAATTCACCCCTCCACTTT.

The chain carries TRBV5-4 and TRBJ1-1, with 9 bases identical to TRBD1. In germline, CDR1 is SGHNT, CDR2 YYREEE (reference sequence). With 0 bases clipped from V and 5 bases from J, the junction kept 11 bases outside the gene matches. The CDR3 length is 17 residues. CDR3 loop: CASSLGGTGLTGTEAFF. The CDR3 DNA follows: TGTGCCAGCAGCTTGGGCGGGACAGGGCTTACGGGGACTGAAGCTTTCTTT.

V gene TRBV6-5 combines with J gene TRBJ2-5; 7 positions agree with TRBD1. The V gene's germline CDR1 is MNHEY and CDR2 SVGAGI. This CDR3 is built from 13 residues. With V trimmed by 6 bases and J by 13 bases, 14 bases remained unmatched. CDR3 nucleotide sequence: TGTGCCAGCAGCCGAGAAGGACAGGCCCTGACGTACTTC. Translated, it gives CASSREGQALTYF.

This clone appeared many times. The chain joins TRBV4-1 to TRBJ2-5; TRBD2 is a possible D gene (5 bases). CDR3 length: 17 residues. Germline V CDR1 and CDR2: MGHRA, YSYEKL. Deletions cut 2 bases from V and 0 bases from J, with 16 bases between. The CDR3 nucleotides are TGCGCCAGCAGCCAACCGGGATACGGGCTATACCAAGAGACCCAGTACTTC. Translating gives CASSQPGYGLYQETQYF.

This chain connects TRBV5-8 to TRBJ2-3; D is unresolved. The germline V gene encodes CDR1 SGHTS and CDR2 YDEGEE. The CDR3 sequence is 12 residues long. Trimming removed 3 bases at V and 2 bases at J, with 4 bases between. CDR3 coding DNA: TGTGCCAGCAGCTCCCTCACAGATACGCAGTATTTT. As protein: CASSSLTDTQYF.

This clone showed up just once. The chain employs TRBV13 and TRBJ2-7, with TRBD2 identical over 9 bases. This CDR3 has 14 residues. The V gene's germline CDR1 is PRHDT and CDR2 FYEKMQ (reference sequence). J gave up 3 bases and V 6 bases, and 6 bases lay outside the gene matches. Here the CDR3 reads CASSKREENYEQYF. CDR3 nucleotide sequence: TGTGCCAGCAGTAAGCGGGAGGAAAACTACGAGCAGTACTTC.